This T cell receptor beta chain was sequenced during a study of blood T cell repertoires in COVID-19. The overall study: COVID-19 samples collected from the United States, Italy and Spain covered acute and convalescent phases. Sources were T cells, B-cell-depleted T cells, or PBMCs; the material itself was cDNA or gDNA.

The trim removed 3 bases at V and 5 bases at J, leaving 7 bases unmatched. The CDR3 is made up of 15 amino acids. The V gene's germline CDR1 is SEHNR and CDR2 FQNEAQ (reference sequence). Only in-frame clones appear in the TCRdb table, and some are missing; sequencing was by immunoSEQ multiplex PCR. The sample consists of roughly 99,000 clones, around 88% of them appearing once. The sample consisted of peripheral blood. The V gene is TRBV7-9, the J gene TRBJ2-5; 9 bases line up with TRBD2. This receptor was taken from a man aged 50 or older with active or convalescent COVID-19. The CDR3, as DNA: TGTGCCAGCAGCTTTGGCGGGAGGGCCGATGAGACCCAGTACTTC. Protein product: CASSFGGRADETQYF.